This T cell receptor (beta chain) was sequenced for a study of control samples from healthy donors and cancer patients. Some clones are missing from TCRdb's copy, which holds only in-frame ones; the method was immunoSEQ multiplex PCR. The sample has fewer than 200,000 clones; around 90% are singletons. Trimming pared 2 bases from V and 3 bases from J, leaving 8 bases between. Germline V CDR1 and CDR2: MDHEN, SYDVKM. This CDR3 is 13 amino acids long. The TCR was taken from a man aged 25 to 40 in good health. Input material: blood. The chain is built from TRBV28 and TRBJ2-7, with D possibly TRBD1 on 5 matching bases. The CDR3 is CASSLGANYEQYF. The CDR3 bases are TGTGCCAGCAGTTTAGGGGCAAACTACGAGCAGTACTTC.